These T cell receptor beta chains were read from a single sample in a study of T cell responses to AZD1222 COVID-19 vaccine. The protocol was immunoSEQ multiplex PCR, while the TCRdb copy is restricted to in-frame clones and leaves out a portion. The table shows approximately 100,000 clones, with roughly 85% occurring only once. The sample consisted of peripheral blood, taken 28 days after the second AZD1222 dose. The receptors were gathered from an adult who received the AZD1222 COVID-19 vaccine. Each CDR3 is given with its conserved first and last residue. D genes are given only for firm matches. Clone size is stated in some rows and not others, as once, few, many or a class when expanded.

-,-,TRBV24-1,TRBJ1-5,TGTGCCACCAGTGACCCGCAGATTAGCAATCAGCCCCAGCATTTT,CATSDPQISNQPQHF
-,TRBD2,TRBV28,TRBJ2-3,TGTGCCAGCAGTCTAGCGGGAGGGCCGGGAGATACGCAGTATTTT,CASSLAGGPGDTQYF
once,-,TRBV30,TRBJ1-5,TGTGCCTGGAGTGCCAACACACGGACAGCTTATAGCAATCAGCCCCAGCATTTT,CAWSANTRTAYSNQPQHF
-,-,TRBV12-3/TRBV12-4,TRBJ1-1,TGTGCCAGCAGTTTAAGGGTGGTGGGTGAAGCTTTCTTT,CASSLRVVGEAFF
-,TRBD1,TRBV9,TRBJ2-7,TGTGCCAGCAGCGTAACAGCCGGGACAGGGACCTACGAGCAGTACTTC,CASSVTAGTGTYEQYF
-,-,TRBV12-3/TRBV12-4,TRBJ1-2,TGTGCCAGCAGTTTTAAGGGGGGCTACACCTTC,CASSFKGGYTF
-,-,TRBV15,TRBJ1-3,TGTGCCACCAGCAGAGAGGGGTCGACTGGAAACACCATATATTTT,CATSREGSTGNTIYF
-,-,TRBV5-4,TRBJ2-1,TGTGCCAGCAGCTTAGATGGAAGCTCCTACAATGAGCAGTTCTTC,CASSLDGSSYNEQFF
-,TRBD2,TRBV11-3,TRBJ2-7,TGTGCAGGCGGGAGCACCTACGAGCAGTACTTC,CAGGSTYEQYF
-,TRBD2,TRBV4-1,TRBJ2-7,TGCGCCAGCAGCCAAGAACTAGCGGTCAGATCCTACGAGCAGTACTTC,CASSQELAVRSYEQYF
-,TRBD1,TRBV7-2,TRBJ2-7,TGTGCCAGCAGCCAAGGGACAGGATATCATGGCGAGCAGTACTTC,CASSQGTGYHGEQYF
-,-,TRBV29-1,TRBJ1-4,TGCAGCGTTGAGTTTAGCCTGACACACGGAGAGAAAAAACTGTTTTTT,CSVEFSLTHGEKKLFF
-,-,TRBV27,TRBJ1-5,TGTGCCAGCAGTTTCGGCCCAAGTCCTGGTCAGCCCCAGCATTTT,CASSFGPSPGQPQHF
few,-,TRBV10-3,TRBJ1-1,TGTGCCATCAGTGACTGGGAATACACTGAAGCTTTCTTT,CAISDWEYTEAFF
-,TRBD2,TRBV3-1/TRBV3-2,TRBJ2-1,TGTGCCAGCAGCCGCTTAGCGGGAAATGAGCAGTTCTTC,CASSRLAGNEQFF
-,-,TRBV5-5,TRBJ1-3,TGTGCCAGCAGCTTGGCAACCTTCAGAGCTGGAAACACCATATATTTT,CASSLATFRAGNTIYF
-,-,TRBV4-2,TRBJ1-5,TGTGCCAGCAGCCAACTGGGGGAAAGAAATCAGCCCCAGCATTTT,CASSQLGERNQPQHF
few,TRBD1,TRBV7-3,TRBJ2-3,TGTGCCAGCAGCTTAGTCGGGACAGGCACAGATACGCAGTATTTT,CASSLVGTGTDTQYF
-,-,TRBV11-2,TRBJ2-3,TGTGCCAGCAGCTTACAGGACACAGATACGCAGTATTTT,CASSLQDTDTQYF
few,-,TRBV12-5,TRBJ1-1,TGTGCTAGTGGCCAAAATGCCAGAACTGAAGCTTTCTTT,CASGQNARTEAFF
-,TRBD1,TRBV3-1/TRBV3-2,TRBJ2-1,TGTGCCAGCCGGGTGGAGGACAGGGAGCAGTTCTTC,CASRVEDREQFF
-,-,TRBV7-2,TRBJ1-1,TGTGCCAGCAGCCCCTTTTTGGACACTGAAGCTTTCTTT,CASSPFLDTEAFF
-,-,TRBV27,TRBJ2-7,TGTGCCAGCAGTCTGGGGGGACAGATCTCCTACGAGCAGTACTTC,CASSLGGQISYEQYF
-,TRBD1,TRBV29-1,TRBJ1-1,TGCAGCTCACCGGGACAGGGGAACACTGAAGCTTTCTTT,CSSPGQGNTEAFF
once,-,TRBV3-1/TRBV3-2,TRBJ2-2,TGTGCCAGCAGCCATTTGGGGAGGAGTTGGACCGGGGAGCTGTTTTTT,CASSHLGRSWTGELFF
few,-,TRBV28,TRBJ1-4,TGTGCCAGCAGTCCCCCCCAGAGGGGGGAAAAACTGTTTTTT,CASSPPQRGEKLFF
few,TRBD1,TRBV29-1,TRBJ1-1,TGCAGCGGGAAAACAGGGGAACGAGAAGCTTTCTTT,CSGKTGEREAFF
-,TRBD2,TRBV11-2,TRBJ2-3,TGTGCCAGCAGTTTGGATTCGGGACTAGCCGGGACTGAACAGAAACCTAGCACAGATACGCAGTATTTT,CASSLDSGLAGTEQKPSTDTQYF
-,-,TRBV12-3/TRBV12-4,TRBJ1-2,TGTGCCAGCAGCCTATTCGGAGATGGCTACACCTTC,CASSLFGDGYTF
once,-,TRBV19,TRBJ2-2,TGTGCCAGTAGTATAACAGGGAATGCCGGGGAGCTGTTTTTT,CASSITGNAGELFF
-,-,TRBV5-1,TRBJ1-4,TGCGCCAGCAGCTTGTTCCGTGGGAGTGAAAAACTGTTTTTT,CASSLFRGSEKLFF
-,-,TRBV5-1,TRBJ2-5,TGCGCCAGCAGCTTTGAGGGGAAAGAGACCCAGTACTTC,CASSFEGKETQYF
once,TRBD1,TRBV9,TRBJ1-2,TGTGCCAGCAGCCCCACCCCCGGGACAGGGGACTATGGCTACACCTTC,CASSPTPGTGDYGYTF
once,TRBD1,TRBV28,TRBJ2-7,TGTGCCAGCAGTTTAGACAGGGGGTACGAGCAGTACTTC,CASSLDRGYEQYF
-,-,TRBV18,TRBJ1-5,TGTGCCAGCTCACCGGGACTCTCGGCAGGTCCCCAGCCCCAGCATTTT,CASSPGLSAGPQPQHF
-,-,TRBV2,TRBJ1-1,TGTGCCAGCAGTGCCAACAGGGCAGCCACTGAAGCTTTCTTT,CASSANRAATEAFF
-,TRBD1,TRBV7-2,TRBJ2-3,TGTGCCAGCAGTGAAAACAGGGGGGATACGCAGTATTTT,CASSENRGDTQYF
-,TRBD1,TRBV5-1,TRBJ2-7,TGCGCCAGCAGCTTGGATGGGACAGGGCTCTCCTACGAGCAGTACTTC,CASSLDGTGLSYEQYF
once,TRBD1,TRBV24-1,TRBJ2-3,TGTGCCACCAGTGATCCTGATGACCCGGGACAGCCTAGCACAGATACGCAGTATTTT,CATSDPDDPGQPSTDTQYF
-,-,TRBV5-1,TRBJ1-2,TGCGCCAGCAGCTTCACAGGGTATGGCTACACCTTC,CASSFTGYGYTF
few,TRBD1,TRBV6-5,TRBJ1-1,TGTGCCAGCAGCCCACCCGGACAGGGGATAGCTTTCTTT,CASSPPGQGIAFF
-,TRBD1,TRBV27,TRBJ2-7,TGTGCCAGCACGGACAGGGAGTACGAGCAGTACTTC,CASTDREYEQYF
-,TRBD1,TRBV28,TRBJ1-5,TGTGCCAGCAGTTTCCCTTGGGACAGCCAGCCCCAGCATTTT,CASSFPWDSQPQHF
-,-,TRBV4-1,TRBJ1-2,TGCGCCAGCAGCCCACAGGTTTCCTCTAACTATGGCTACACCTTC,CASSPQVSSNYGYTF
-,TRBD2,TRBV29-1,TRBJ2-7,TGCAGCGTTGTAGGGCGGGAGAACTCCTACGAGCAGTACTTC,CSVVGRENSYEQYF
-,TRBD2,TRBV5-1,TRBJ2-1,TGCGCCAGCAGCTCTAGACCCAGCGGGAGTCTGCTTGAGCAGTTCTTC,CASSSRPSGSLLEQFF
-,-,TRBV6-5,TRBJ2-2,TGTGCCAGCAGTTACCACACCGGGGAGCTGTTTTTT,CASSYHTGELFF
-,-,TRBV3-1/TRBV3-2,TRBJ1-1,TGTGCCAGCACCGTAGGGGAGGTGGGAACTGAAGCTTTCTTT,CASTVGEVGTEAFF
-,-,TRBV25-1,TRBJ2-3,TGTGCCAGCAGTGAGGGCTGGGCAGATACGCAGTATTTT,CASSEGWADTQYF
-,TRBD1,TRBV29-1,TRBJ1-5,TGCAGCGTTGCAGGGACAGATCCCAATCAGCCCCAGCATTTT,CSVAGTDPNQPQHF
-,-,TRBV5-4,TRBJ1-2,TGTGCCAGCAGCGTCGTTCGGGGGCTGTACTATGGCTACACCTTC,CASSVVRGLYYGYTF
-,-,TRBV7-9,TRBJ2-7,TGTGCCAGCAGCCCCCCGACACGGTACGAGCAGTACTTC,CASSPPTRYEQYF
-,-,TRBV18,TRBJ2-2,TGTGCCAGCTCACCAATCGGCATGGTCGGCGGGGAGCTGTTTTTT,CASSPIGMVGGELFF
few,TRBD1,TRBV27,TRBJ2-1,TGTGCCAGCAGTTTACGGGACAGGGCTTTGAATGAGCAGTTCTTC,CASSLRDRALNEQFF
-,TRBD2,TRBV15,TRBJ2-2,TGTGCCACCAGCAGCCCTACGCGGGAGTACACCGGGGAGCTGTTTTTT,CATSSPTREYTGELFF